A selection of T cell receptor beta chains follows, all from one sample in a study of blood T cell repertoires in COVID-19. The protocol was immunoSEQ multiplex PCR, while the TCRdb copy is restricted to in-frame clones and leaves out a portion. The sample has over 250,000 clones, around 92% seen once; the top ten hold under 2.5%. Sequencing was done on a sample of PBMCs or T cells enriched from blood (not recorded which). These receptors were taken from a woman in her sixties or seventies who had recovered from COVID-19. The CDR3 runs from the conserved cysteine through the conserved F or W. A D gene is named only where the DNA matches it firmly. Expanded clones get a size class; other rows say once, few or many, or leave the size out.

NA	TRBV6-5	TRBJ2-1	once	CASSYPDRQNEQFF	TGTGCCAGCAGTTACCCCGACAGGCAAAATGAGCAGTTCTTC
NA	TRBV9	TRBJ1-2	NA	CASSSRGGAGYGYTF	TGTGCCAGCAGCTCCCGGGGGGGGGCAGGCTATGGCTACACCTTC
NA	TRBV12-3/TRBV12-4	TRBJ1-5	NA	CASSGGRNQPQHF	TGTGCCAGCAGTGGAGGCCGCAATCAGCCCCAGCATTTT
NA	TRBV5-1	TRBJ2-7	NA	CASRLQGGEEQYF	TGCGCCAGCCGCCTCCAAGGGGGTGAGGAGCAGTACTTC
NA	TRBV19	TRBJ1-5	NA	CASVEDKSNQPQHF	TGTGCCAGCGTAGAGGACAAGAGCAATCAGCCCCAGCATTTT
TRBD2	TRBV6-1	TRBJ2-1	NA	CASSGSIVETSGRIYNEQFF	TGTGCCAGCAGTGGGTCGATCGTGGAGACTAGCGGGAGGATTTATAATGAGCAGTTCTTC
TRBD2	TRBV19	TRBJ2-3	NA	CASSMRLATDTQYF	TGTGCCAGTAGTATGCGACTAGCTACAGATACGCAGTATTTT
NA	TRBV10-3	TRBJ2-7	NA	CAIGRGGGEQYF	TGTGCCATCGGAAGAGGAGGAGGTGAGCAGTACTTC
NA	TRBV5-1	TRBJ1-1	NA	CASSFSAGLMNTEAFF	TGCGCCAGCAGCTTCTCGGCAGGACTTATGAACACTGAAGCTTTCTTT
TRBD2	TRBV11-2	TRBJ2-5	NA	CASSLSLAGGPGETQYF	TGTGCCAGCAGCTTATCCCTAGCGGGAGGGCCGGGGGAGACCCAGTACTTC
NA	TRBV28	TRBJ1-2	NA	CASSLDRRGYTF	TGTGCCAGCAGTTTAGACAGGCGTGGCTACACCTTC
TRBD1	TRBV30	TRBJ2-2	NA	CAWVGQGPGELFF	TGTGCCTGGGTAGGACAGGGTCCCGGGGAGCTGTTTTTT
NA	TRBV3-1/TRBV3-2	TRBJ2-5	NA	CASSPGRGRETQYF	TGTGCCAGCAGCCCAGGACGGGGGAGGGAGACCCAGTACTTC
NA	TRBV28	TRBJ1-6	once	CASSSPERRPLHF	TGTGCCAGCAGTTCACCCGAACGGAGACCCCTCCACTTT
NA	TRBV28	TRBJ1-1	once	CASSPQIEAFF	TGTGCCAGCAGCCCTCAGATTGAAGCTTTCTTT
NA	TRBV7-6	TRBJ2-2	NA	CASSTGTPNTGELFF	TGTGCCAGCAGCACCGGGACACCGAACACCGGGGAGCTGTTTTTT
NA	TRBV9	TRBJ2-7	NA	CASSVVEDEQYF	TGTGCCAGCAGCGTAGTTGAGGACGAGCAGTACTTC
TRBD2	TRBV12-5	TRBJ2-1	NA	CASGLVLLRAGGSYNEQFF	TGTGCTAGTGGTTTGGTACTCCTACGGGCGGGAGGGTCCTACAATGAGCAGTTCTTC
NA	TRBV18	TRBJ2-3	NA	CASSPSTSTAGDTQYF	TGTGCCAGCTCCCCTTCAACGTCGACCGCAGGGGATACGCAGTATTTT
TRBD1	TRBV5-1	TRBJ2-2	NA	CASIPTGTGELFF	TGCGCCAGCATTCCGACAGGGACCGGGGAGCTGTTTTTT
NA	TRBV10-3	TRBJ1-5	NA	CAISESRQFNQPQHF	TGTGCCATCAGTGAGTCTCGACAGTTCAATCAGCCCCAGCATTTT
TRBD1	TRBV27	TRBJ1-5	NA	CASSFGRGLTQPQHF	TGTGCCAGCAGTTTTGGCAGGGGGCTCACTCAGCCCCAGCATTTT
NA	TRBV14	TRBJ1-1	NA	CASSQDRFYTEAFF	TGTGCCAGCAGCCAAGATCGGTTCTACACTGAAGCTTTCTTT
NA	TRBV18	TRBJ1-5	NA	CASSNSGNQPQHF	TGTGCCAGCAGCAACAGTGGCAATCAGCCCCAGCATTTT
NA	TRBV7-2	TRBJ2-3	NA	CASSKTLGSTDTQYF	TGTGCCAGCAGCAAAACCTTGGGCAGCACAGATACGCAGTATTTT
NA	TRBV5-1	TRBJ2-6	NA	CASSVGPSSSGANVLTF	TGCGCCAGCAGTGTTGGGCCGTCGAGCTCTGGGGCCAACGTCCTGACTTTC
TRBD1	TRBV14	TRBJ1-1	once	CASSPRTGGTEAFF	TGTGCCAGCAGCCCACGGACAGGGGGCACTGAAGCTTTCTTT